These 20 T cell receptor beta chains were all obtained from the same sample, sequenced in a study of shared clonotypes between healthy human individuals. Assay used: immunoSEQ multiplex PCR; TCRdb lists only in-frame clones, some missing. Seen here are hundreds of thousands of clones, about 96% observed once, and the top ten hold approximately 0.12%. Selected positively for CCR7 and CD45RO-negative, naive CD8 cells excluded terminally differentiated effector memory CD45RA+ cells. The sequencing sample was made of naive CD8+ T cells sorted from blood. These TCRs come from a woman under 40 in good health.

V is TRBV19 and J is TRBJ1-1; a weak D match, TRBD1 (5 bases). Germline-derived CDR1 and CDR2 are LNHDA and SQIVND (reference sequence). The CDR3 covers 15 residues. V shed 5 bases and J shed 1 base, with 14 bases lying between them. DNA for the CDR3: TGTGCCAGTAGTGGTAGCACAGGTAGGAACACTGAAGCTTTCTTT. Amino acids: CASSGSTGRNTEAFF.

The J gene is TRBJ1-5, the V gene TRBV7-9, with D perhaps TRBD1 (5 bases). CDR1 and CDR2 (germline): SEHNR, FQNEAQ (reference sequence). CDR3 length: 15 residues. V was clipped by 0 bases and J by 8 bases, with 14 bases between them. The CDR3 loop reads CASSLAAKGLEPQHF. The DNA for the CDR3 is TGTGCCAGCAGCTTAGCGGCCAAGGGGTTGGAGCCCCAGCATTTT.

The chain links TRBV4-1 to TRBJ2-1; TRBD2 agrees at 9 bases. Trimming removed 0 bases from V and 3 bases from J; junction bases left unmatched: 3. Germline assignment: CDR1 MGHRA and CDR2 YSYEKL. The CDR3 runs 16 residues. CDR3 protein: CASSQERLAVYNEQFF. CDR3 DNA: TGCGCCAGCAGCCAAGAACGACTAGCGGTCTACAATGAGCAGTTCTTC.

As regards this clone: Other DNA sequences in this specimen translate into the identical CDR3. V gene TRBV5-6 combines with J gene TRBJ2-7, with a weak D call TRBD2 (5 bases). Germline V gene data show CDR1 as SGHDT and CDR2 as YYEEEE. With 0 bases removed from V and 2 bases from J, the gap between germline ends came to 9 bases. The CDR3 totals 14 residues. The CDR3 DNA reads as TGTGCCAGCAGCTTGGGTCTCGGGACCTACGAGCAGTACTTC. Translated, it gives CASSLGLGTYEQYF.

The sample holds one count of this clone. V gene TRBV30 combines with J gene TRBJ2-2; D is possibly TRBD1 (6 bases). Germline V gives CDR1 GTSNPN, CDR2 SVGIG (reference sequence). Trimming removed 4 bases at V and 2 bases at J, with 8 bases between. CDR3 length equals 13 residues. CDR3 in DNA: TGTGCCTGGAACAGGGTAAACACCGGGGAGCTGTTTTTT. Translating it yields CAWNRVNTGELFF.

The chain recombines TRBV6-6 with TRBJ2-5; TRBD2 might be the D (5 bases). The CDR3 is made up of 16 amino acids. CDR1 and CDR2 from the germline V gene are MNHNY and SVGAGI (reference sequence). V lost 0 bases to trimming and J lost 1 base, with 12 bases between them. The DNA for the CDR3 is TGTGCCAGCAGTTACTCCGGCGGGCCCGTCCAAGAGACCCAGTACTTC. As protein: CASSYSGGPVQETQYF.

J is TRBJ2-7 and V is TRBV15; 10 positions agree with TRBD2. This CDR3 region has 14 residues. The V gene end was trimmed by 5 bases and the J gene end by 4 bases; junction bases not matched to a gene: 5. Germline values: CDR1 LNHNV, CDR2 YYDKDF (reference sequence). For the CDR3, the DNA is TGTGCCACCAGCCCTGGGACTAGCGAGTACGAGCAGTACTTC. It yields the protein CATSPGTSEYEQYF.

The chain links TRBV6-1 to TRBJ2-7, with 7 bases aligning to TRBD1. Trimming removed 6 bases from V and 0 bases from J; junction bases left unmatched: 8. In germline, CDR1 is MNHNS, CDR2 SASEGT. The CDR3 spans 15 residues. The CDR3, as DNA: TGTGCCAGCAGCCGACAGGGCGAAAGCTCCTACGAGCAGTACTTC. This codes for CASSRQGESSYEQYF.

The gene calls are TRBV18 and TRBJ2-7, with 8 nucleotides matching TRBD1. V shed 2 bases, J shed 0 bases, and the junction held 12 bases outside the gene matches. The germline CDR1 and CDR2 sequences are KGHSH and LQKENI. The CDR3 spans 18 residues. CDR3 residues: CASSPWVRQGNLSYEQYF. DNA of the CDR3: TGTGCCAGCTCACCATGGGTCCGACAGGGGAACCTCTCCTACGAGCAGTACTTC.

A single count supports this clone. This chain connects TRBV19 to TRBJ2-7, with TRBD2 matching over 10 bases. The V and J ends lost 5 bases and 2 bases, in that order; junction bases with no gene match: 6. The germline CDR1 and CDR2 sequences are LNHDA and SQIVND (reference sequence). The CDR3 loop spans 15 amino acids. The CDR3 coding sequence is TGTGCCAGTAGTCCACCTAGCGGGAGCCCCTACGAGCAGTACTTC. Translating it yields CASSPPSGSPYEQYF.

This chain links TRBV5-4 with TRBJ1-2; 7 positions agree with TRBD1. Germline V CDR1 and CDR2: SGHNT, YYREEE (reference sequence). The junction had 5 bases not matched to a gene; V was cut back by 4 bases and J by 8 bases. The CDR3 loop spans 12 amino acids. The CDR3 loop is CASSVTGSGYTF. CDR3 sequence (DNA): TGTGCCAGCAGCGTGACAGGGTCCGGCTACACCTTC. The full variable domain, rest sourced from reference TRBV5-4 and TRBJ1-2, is ETGVTQSPTHLIKTRGQQVTLRCSSQSGHNTVSWYQQALGQGPQFIFQYYREEENGRGNFPPRFSGLQFPNYSSELNVNALELDDSALYLCASSVTGSGYTFGSGTRLTVV.

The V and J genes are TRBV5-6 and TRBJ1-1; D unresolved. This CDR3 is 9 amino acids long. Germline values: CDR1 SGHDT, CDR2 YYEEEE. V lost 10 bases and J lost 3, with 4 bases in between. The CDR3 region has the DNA TGTGCCCCGGACACTGAAGCTTTCTTT. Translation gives CAPDTEAFF.

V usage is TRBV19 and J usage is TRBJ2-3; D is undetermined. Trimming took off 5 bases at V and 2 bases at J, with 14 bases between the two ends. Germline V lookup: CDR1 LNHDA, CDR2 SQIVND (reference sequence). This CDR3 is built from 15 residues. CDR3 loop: CASSVSGHYTDTQYF. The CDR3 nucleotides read TGTGCCAGTAGTGTATCGGGCCACTACACAGATACGCAGTATTTT. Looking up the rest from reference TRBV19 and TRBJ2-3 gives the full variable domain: DGGITQSPKYLFRKEGQNVTLSCEQNLNHDAMYWYRQDPGQGLRLIYYSQIVNDFQKGDIAEGYSVSREKKESFPLTVTSAQKNPTAFYLCASSVSGHYTDTQYFGPGTRLTVL.

The CDR3 here is CASSRDRGESYYEQYF. The CDR3 DNA reads TGCGCCAGCAGCCGGGATCGGGGGGAGAGTTACTACGAGCAGTACTTC. This chain joins TRBV5-1 and TRBJ2-7, with 7 bases lining up with TRBD2. There are 16 residues in the CDR3. Germline CDR1 SGHRS, CDR2 YFSETQ. The ends lost 4 bases at V and 3 bases at J; junction bases unmatched: 13.

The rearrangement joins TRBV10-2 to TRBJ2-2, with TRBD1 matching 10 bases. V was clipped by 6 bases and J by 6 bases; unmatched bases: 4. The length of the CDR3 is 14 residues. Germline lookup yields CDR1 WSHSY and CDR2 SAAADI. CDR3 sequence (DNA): TGCGCCAGCAGGGGGACAGGGGTAGCCGGGGAGCTGTTTTTT. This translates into CASRGTGVAGELFF.

CDR3 in amino acids: CASRDYRNYEQYF. The CDR3 DNA follows: TGTGCCAGCAGGGACTACAGGAATTACGAGCAGTACTTC. V and J are TRBV5-6 and TRBJ2-7, with D possibly being TRBD2 (6 bases). The germline V gene encodes CDR1 SGHDT and CDR2 YYEEEE. CDR3 size: 13 residues. Trimming took 5 bases from V and 4 from J, leaving 13 bases between them.

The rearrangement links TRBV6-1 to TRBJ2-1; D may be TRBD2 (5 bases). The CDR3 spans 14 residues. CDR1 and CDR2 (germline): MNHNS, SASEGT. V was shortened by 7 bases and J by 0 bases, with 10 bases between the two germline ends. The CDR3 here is CASKERSSYNEQFF. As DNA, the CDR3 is TGTGCCAGCAAAGAGCGGTCCTCCTACAATGAGCAGTTCTTC.

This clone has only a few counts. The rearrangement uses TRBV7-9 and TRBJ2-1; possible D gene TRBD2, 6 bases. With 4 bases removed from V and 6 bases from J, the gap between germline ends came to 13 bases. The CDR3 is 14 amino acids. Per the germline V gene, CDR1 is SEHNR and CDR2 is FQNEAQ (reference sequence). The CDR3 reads CASSSMPGVNEQFF. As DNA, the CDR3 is TGTGCCAGCAGCTCCATGCCGGGAGTCAATGAGCAGTTCTTC.

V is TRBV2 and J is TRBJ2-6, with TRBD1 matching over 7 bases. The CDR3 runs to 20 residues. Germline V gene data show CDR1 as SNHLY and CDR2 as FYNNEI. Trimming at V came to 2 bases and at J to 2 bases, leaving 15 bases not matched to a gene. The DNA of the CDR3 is TGTGCCAGCAGTGAACCCGACAGGGCTTACGGGGTCCCTGGGGCCAACGTCCTGACTTTC. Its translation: CASSEPDRAYGVPGANVLTF.

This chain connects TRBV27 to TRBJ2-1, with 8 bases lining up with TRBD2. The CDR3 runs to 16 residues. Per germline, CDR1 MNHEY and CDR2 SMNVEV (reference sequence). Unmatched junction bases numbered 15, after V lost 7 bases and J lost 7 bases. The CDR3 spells CASKFEDSGMINEQFF. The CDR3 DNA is TGTGCCAGCAAATTCGAAGATAGCGGGATGATTAATGAGCAGTTCTTC.